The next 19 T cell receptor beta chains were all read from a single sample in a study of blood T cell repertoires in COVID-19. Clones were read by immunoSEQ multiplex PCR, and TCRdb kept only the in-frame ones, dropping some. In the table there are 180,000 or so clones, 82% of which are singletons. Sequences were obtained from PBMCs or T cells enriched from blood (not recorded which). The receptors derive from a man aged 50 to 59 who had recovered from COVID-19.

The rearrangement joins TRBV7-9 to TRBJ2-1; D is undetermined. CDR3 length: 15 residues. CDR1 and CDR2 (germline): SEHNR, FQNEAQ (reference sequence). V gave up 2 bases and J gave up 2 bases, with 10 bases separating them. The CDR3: CASSLPGLPYNEQFF. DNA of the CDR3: TGTGCCAGCAGCTTACCGGGTCTTCCCTACAATGAGCAGTTCTTC. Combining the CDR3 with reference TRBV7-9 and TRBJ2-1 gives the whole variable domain DTGVSQNPRHKITKRGQNVTFRCDPISEHNRLYWYRQTLGQGPEFLTYFQNEAQLEKSRLLSDRFSAERPKGSFSTLEIQRTEQGDSAMYLCASSLPGLPYNEQFFGPGTRLTVL.

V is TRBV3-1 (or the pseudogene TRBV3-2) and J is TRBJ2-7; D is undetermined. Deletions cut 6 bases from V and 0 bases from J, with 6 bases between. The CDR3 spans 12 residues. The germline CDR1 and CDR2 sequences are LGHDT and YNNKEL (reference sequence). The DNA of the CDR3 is TGTGCCAGCAGTCTTAGCTCCTACGAGCAGTACTTC. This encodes CASSLSSYEQYF.

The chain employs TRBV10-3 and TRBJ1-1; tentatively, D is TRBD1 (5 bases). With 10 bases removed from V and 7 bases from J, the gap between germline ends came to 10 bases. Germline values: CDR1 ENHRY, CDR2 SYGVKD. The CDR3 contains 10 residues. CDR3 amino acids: CATSGGEAFF. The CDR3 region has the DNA TGTGCCACCAGCGGGGGTGAAGCTTTCTTT.

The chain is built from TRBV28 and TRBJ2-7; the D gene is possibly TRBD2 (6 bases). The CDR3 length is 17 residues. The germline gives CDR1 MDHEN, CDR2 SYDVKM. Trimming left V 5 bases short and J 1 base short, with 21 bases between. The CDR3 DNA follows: TGTGCCAGCAGTCGCGCGCCCGGGGGTTCTCGGTCCTACGAGCAGTACTTC. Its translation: CASSRAPGGSRSYEQYF.

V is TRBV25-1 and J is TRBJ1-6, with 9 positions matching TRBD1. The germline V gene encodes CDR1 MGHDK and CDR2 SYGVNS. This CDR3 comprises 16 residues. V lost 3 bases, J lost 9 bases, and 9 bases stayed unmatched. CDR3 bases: TGTGCCAGCAGTGACCCCAGACAGGGGGTCGGTTCACCCCTCCACTTT. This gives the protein CASSDPRQGVGSPLHF.

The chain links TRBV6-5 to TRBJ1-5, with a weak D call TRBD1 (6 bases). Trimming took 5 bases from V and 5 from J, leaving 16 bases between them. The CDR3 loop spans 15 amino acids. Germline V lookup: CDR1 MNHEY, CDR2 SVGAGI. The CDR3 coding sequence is TGTGCCAGCAGTCTCACAGGGAAAAGGGATCAGCCCCAGCATTTT. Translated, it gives CASSLTGKRDQPQHF.

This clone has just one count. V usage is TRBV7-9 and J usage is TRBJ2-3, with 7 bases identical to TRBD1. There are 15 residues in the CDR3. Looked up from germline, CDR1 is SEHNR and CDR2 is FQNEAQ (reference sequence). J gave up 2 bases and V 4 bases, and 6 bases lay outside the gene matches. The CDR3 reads CASSSRDRTTDTQYF. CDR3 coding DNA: TGTGCCAGCAGCTCCCGGGACAGAACCACAGATACGCAGTATTTT.

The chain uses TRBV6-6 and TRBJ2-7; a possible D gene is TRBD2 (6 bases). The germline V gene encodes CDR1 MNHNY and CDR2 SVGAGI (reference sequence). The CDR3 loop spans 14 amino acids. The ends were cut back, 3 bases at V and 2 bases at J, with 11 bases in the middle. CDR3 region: CASSYGSGTYEQYF. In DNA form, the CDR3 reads TGTGCCAGCAGTTATGGTAGCGGAACCTACGAGCAGTACTTC.

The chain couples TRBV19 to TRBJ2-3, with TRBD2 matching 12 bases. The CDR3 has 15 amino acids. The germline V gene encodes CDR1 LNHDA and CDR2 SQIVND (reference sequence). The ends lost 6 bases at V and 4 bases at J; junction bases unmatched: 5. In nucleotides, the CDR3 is TGTGCCAGTAGAAAACTAGCGGGAGGATCAGATACGCAGTATTTT. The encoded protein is CASRKLAGGSDTQYF.

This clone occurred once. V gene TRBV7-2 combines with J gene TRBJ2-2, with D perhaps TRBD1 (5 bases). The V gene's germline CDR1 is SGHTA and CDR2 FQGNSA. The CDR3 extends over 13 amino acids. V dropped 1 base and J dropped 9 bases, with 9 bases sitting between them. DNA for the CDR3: TGTGCCAGCAGCTTAGATCAGGGCCGGGAGCTGTTTTTT. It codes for CASSLDQGRELFF.

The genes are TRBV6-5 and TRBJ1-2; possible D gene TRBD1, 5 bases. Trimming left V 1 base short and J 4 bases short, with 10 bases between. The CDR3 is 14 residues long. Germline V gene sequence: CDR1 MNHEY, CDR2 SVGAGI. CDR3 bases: TGTGCCAGCAGTTACTTCCAGGGAGGCTATGGCTACACCTTC. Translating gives CASSYFQGGYGYTF.

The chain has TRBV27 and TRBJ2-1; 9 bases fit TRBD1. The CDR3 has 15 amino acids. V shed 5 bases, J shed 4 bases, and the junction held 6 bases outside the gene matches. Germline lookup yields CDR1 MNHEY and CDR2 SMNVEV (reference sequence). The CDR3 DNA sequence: TGTGCCAGCAGTACACCGGGACAGGGATACAATGAGCAGTTCTTC. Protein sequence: CASSTPGQGYNEQFF.

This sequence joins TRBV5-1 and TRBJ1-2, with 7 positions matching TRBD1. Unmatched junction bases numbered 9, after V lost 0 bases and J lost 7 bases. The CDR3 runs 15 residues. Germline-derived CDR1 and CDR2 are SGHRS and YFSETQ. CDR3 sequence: CASSLDVGGTGGYTF. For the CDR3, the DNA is TGCGCCAGCAGCTTGGATGTAGGGGGCACGGGTGGCTACACCTTC.

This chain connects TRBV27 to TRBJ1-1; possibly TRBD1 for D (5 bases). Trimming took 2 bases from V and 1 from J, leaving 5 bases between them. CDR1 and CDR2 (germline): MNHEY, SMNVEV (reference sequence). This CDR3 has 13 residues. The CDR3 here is CASSLGANTEAFF. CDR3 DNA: TGTGCCAGCAGTTTAGGGGCGAACACTGAAGCTTTCTTT.

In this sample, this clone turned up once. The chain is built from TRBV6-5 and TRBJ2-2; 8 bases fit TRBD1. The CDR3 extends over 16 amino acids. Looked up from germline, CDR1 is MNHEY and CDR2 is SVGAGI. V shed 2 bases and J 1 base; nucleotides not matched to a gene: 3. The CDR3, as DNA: TGTGCCAGCAGTTACGGACAGGGCGTGAACACCGGGGAGCTGTTTTTT. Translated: CASSYGQGVNTGELFF.

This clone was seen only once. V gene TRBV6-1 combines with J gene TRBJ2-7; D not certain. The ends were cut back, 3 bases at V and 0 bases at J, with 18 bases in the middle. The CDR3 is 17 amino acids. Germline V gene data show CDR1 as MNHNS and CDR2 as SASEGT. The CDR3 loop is CASSDWSPQAISYEQYF. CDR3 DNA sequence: TGTGCCAGCAGTGATTGGTCCCCGCAGGCCATCTCCTACGAGCAGTACTTC.

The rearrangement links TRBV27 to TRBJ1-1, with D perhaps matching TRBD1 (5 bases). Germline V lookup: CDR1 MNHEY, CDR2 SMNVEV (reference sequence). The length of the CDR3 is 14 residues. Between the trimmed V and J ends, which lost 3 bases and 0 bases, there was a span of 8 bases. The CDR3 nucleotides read TGTGCCAGCAGTTTTTTAGGGGTGAACACTGAAGCTTTCTTT. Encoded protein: CASSFLGVNTEAFF.

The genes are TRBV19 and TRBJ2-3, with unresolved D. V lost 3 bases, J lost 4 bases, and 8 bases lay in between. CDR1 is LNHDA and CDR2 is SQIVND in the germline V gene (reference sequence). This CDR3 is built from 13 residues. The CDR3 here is CASSIRPPDTQYF. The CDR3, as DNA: TGTGCCAGTAGTATCAGGCCGCCAGATACGCAGTATTTT.

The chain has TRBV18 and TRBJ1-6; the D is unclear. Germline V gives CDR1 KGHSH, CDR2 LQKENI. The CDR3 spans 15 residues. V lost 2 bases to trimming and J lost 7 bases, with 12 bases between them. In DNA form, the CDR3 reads TGTGCCAGCTCACCAGGGAGCAGGCGGAATTCACCCCTCCACTTT. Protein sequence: CASSPGSRRNSPLHF.